This T cell receptor beta chain was retrieved from a study of blood T cell repertoires in COVID-19. Study in general: Spain, Italy and the United States supplied samples that represented acute and convalescent COVID-19. PBMCs, B-cell-depleted T cells, or T cells were the source of the cDNA or gDNA that made up the material.

Original handling: Amplifying reference gene primers gave estimates of nucleated cell counts. This table comes from immunoSEQ multiplex PCR, and its TCRdb copy is limited to in-frame clones, with some not included. That table is the source of V, J and clone size, and D and trimming were worked out from the DNA. This sample carries about 190,000 clones, roughly nine tenths of them seen once, and the ten largest clones take 6.5% to 8.5%. CDR1 and CDR2 from the germline V gene are LGHNA and YSLEER. The CDR3 length is 15 residues. The V segment lost 2 bases and the J segment 1 base; nucleotides outside the gene matches: 4.

The source of this sequence is a man aged 40-55 years with acute or convalescent COVID-19. This chain joins TRBV4-3 and TRBJ1-2, with 7 bases lining up with TRBD1. Material: peripheral blood. The CDR3 is CASSQIYRGNYGYTF. In DNA, the CDR3 is TGCGCCAGCAGCCAAATCTACAGGGGTAACTATGGCTACACCTTC.